Below, 15 T cell receptor beta chains from the same sample are listed, as sequenced in a study of blood T cells in healthy people across ages (dated by TCRdb to about 2015). Receptor libraries were prepared by 5' RACE. Sequenced on an Illumina HiSeq 2500. The second PCR ran for roughly 7 to 11 cycles and used a J-beta primer mix along with a sample-barcoded 5' primer. The public reads were run again by TCRdb, first through fastp at Q25 and then through MiXCR, and only productive beta chains were kept. All rows with the same CDR3 protein become a single entry with the most common DNA and genes. The sample contains approximately 850,000 distinct CDR3 sequences, approximately 44% of them found a single time. About 19% of the sample lies in the top ten. The sequenced sample consisted of blood. These TCRs come from a man in his fifties or sixties in good health.

This clonotype was detected only a few times. A read error is possible here, since a much larger clone lies one base away. This chain links TRBV3-1 with TRBJ1-2, with D uncertain. V was clipped by 7 bases and J by 0 bases, with 6 bases between them. This CDR3 is 12 amino acids long. Germline assignment: CDR1 LGHDT and CDR2 YNNKEL (reference sequence). The CDR3 DNA follows: TGTGCCAGCAAGGACGCTAACTATGGCTACACCTTC. Translation gives CASKDANYGYTF. Based on the CDR3 plus reference TRBV3-1 and TRBJ1-2, the full variable domain is DTAVSQTPKYLVTQMGNDKSIKCEQNLGHDTMYWYKQDSKKFLKIMFSYNNKELIINETVPNRFSPKSPDKAHLNLHINSLELGDSAVYFCASKDANYGYTFGSGTRLTVV.

V is TRBV19 and J is TRBJ2-3; no clear D gene. V lost 7 bases to trimming and J lost 0 bases, with 11 bases between them. CDR1 LNHDA and CDR2 SQIVND come from the germline V gene (reference sequence). The length of the CDR3 is 14 residues. Here the CDR3 DNA reads TGTGCCAGTATGGGAAGAGCTAGCACAGATACGCAGTATTTT. The encoded protein is CASMGRASTDTQYF.

CDR3 residues: CASSSATINYGYTF. Here the CDR3 DNA reads TGTGCCAGCAGCTCCGCTACAATAAACTATGGCTACACCTTC. V is TRBV7-9 and J is TRBJ1-2; D is unresolved. This CDR3 spans 14 amino acids. V lost 4 bases and J 2 bases, leaving 11 bases between the germline ends. From germline, CDR1 is SEHNR and CDR2 FQNEAQ (reference sequence). Using reference TRBV7-9 and TRBJ1-2 for the parts outside the CDR3, the full variable domain is DTGVSQNPRHKITKRGQNVTFRCDPISEHNRLYWYRQTLGQGPEFLTYFQNEAQLEKSRLLSDRFSAERPKGSFSTLEIQRTEQGDSAMYLCASSSATINYGYTFGSGTRLTVV.

This clonotype turned up a few times. As DNA, the CDR3 is TGTGCCAGCAACCCCCAACTGGGTGATACGCAGTATTTT. The encoded protein is CASNPQLGDTQYF. V gene TRBV6-6 combines with J gene TRBJ2-3; no firm D call. The length of the CDR3 is 13 residues. In germline, CDR1 is MNHNY, CDR2 SVGAGI (reference sequence). Trimming cost V 7 bases and J 6 bases, with 14 bases left between them.

As for this clonotype: One junction end disagrees with the germline gene, perhaps due to a read error. This chain joins TRBV2 and TRBJ2-5; TRBD2 matches at 9 bases. The length of the CDR3 is 15 residues. The germline gives CDR1 SNHLY, CDR2 FYNNEI. In DNA, the CDR3 is TGTGCCAGCAGGGAAGGGACTAGCAGGGGGGAGACCCAGTACTTC. Translated, it gives CASREGTSRGETQYF.

This clonotype turned up a few times. This chain uses TRBV2 with TRBJ2-5, with a tentative D call TRBD2 (5 bases). V was pared by 6 bases and J by 7 bases, with 12 bases between. The CDR3 consists of 12 residues. The germline V gene encodes CDR1 SNHLY and CDR2 FYNNEI. CDR3 region: CASRVAKGTQYF. In nucleotides, the CDR3 is TGTGCCAGCAGGGTAGCGAAAGGGACCCAGTACTTC.

The chain carries TRBV4-1 and TRBJ1-2; D is possibly TRBD1 (5 bases). The CDR3 has 15 residues. Per the germline V gene, CDR1 is MGHRA and CDR2 is YSYEKL. The V end lost 3 bases, the J end lost 3 bases, and 14 bases lay between the germline ends. CDR3: CASSQDGTVHYGYTF. The CDR3 DNA reads as TGCGCCAGCAGCCAGGATGGGACGGTTCACTATGGCTACACCTTC.

The rearrangement uses TRBV12-3 or TRBV12-4 and TRBJ2-3; a possible D gene is TRBD1 (6 bases). V was pared by 8 bases and J by 0 bases, with 6 bases between. This CDR3 contains 12 residues. The chain's CDR3 is CASGQSTDTQYF. In nucleotides, the CDR3 is TGTGCCAGCGGACAGAGCACAGATACGCAGTATTTT.

The chain links TRBV6-6 to TRBJ2-1; 7 bases map to TRBD1. The J segment lost 3 bases and the V segment lost 5 bases, leaving 4 bases of the junction unmatched. Germline CDR1 and CDR2: MNHNY and SVGAGI (reference sequence). The CDR3 has 14 residues. This CDR3 reads CASSPDRDYNEQFF. The CDR3 coding sequence is TGTGCCAGCAGTCCCGACAGGGACTACAATGAGCAGTTCTTC.

The gene calls are TRBV7-2 and TRBJ1-2; D is unresolved. The CDR3 consists of 15 residues. In germline, CDR1 is SGHTA, CDR2 FQGNSA. The V and J ends lost 5 bases and 6 bases respectively, with 19 bases between them. The CDR3 protein is CASSQSSTLSDGYTF. Here the CDR3 DNA reads TGTGCCAGCAGCCAATCGTCGACACTCTCGGATGGCTACACCTTC.

The sample holds a few counts of this clonotype. This rearrangement joins TRBV5-6 to TRBJ2-7; no clear D. The CDR3 runs to 13 residues. Germline CDR1 reads SGHDT; CDR2 reads YYEEEE. Trimming cost V 4 bases and J 0 bases, with 8 bases left between them. CDR3 protein: CASSQHNSYEQYF. In DNA form, the CDR3 reads TGTGCCAGCAGCCAGCACAACTCCTACGAGCAGTACTTC.

The chain joins TRBV2 to TRBJ2-7; D ambiguous. Germline lookup yields CDR1 SNHLY and CDR2 FYNNEI. Between the trimmed V and J ends, which lost 1 base and 2 bases, there was a span of 9 bases. The CDR3 is 14 residues long. The CDR3, as DNA: TGTGCCAGCAGTGAAGAGGCAGGTACCTACGAGCAGTACTTC. It yields the protein CASSEEAGTYEQYF. Full variable domain (rest looked up from reference TRBV2 and TRBJ2-7): EPEVTQTPSHQVTQMGQEVILRCVPISNHLYFYWYRQILGQKVEFLVSFYNNEISEKSEIFDDQFSVERPDGSNFTLKIRSTKLEDSAMYFCASSEEAGTYEQYFGPGTRLTVT.

This chain uses TRBV6-2 or TRBV6-3 with TRBJ1-1, with 9 bases lining up with TRBD1. CDR3 length equals 14 residues. V shed 6 bases and J 6 bases; nucleotides not matched to a gene: 8. In germline, CDR1 is MNHEY, CDR2 SVGEGT. The CDR3 reads CASREPGQGSEAFF. In DNA form, the CDR3 reads TGTGCCAGCAGGGAACCGGGACAGGGCTCTGAAGCTTTCTTT.

The V gene is TRBV6-4, the J gene TRBJ2-5, with 12 nucleotides matching TRBD1. The J call may be mistaken, given a closer DNA end match to TRBJ2-7. Per the germline V gene, CDR1 is MRHNA and CDR2 is SNTAGT. This CDR3 is 16 amino acids long. CDR3 bases: TGTGCCAGCACCCTAAGGCCGGGACAGGGGGCTTACGAGCAGTACTTC. Translated, it gives CASTLRPGQGAYEQYF.

The rearrangement joins TRBV6-2 or TRBV6-3 to TRBJ2-1; TRBD1 matches 7 bases. The J call may not be correct, given that the DNA end is closer to TRBJ2-7. The germline V gene has CDR1 MNHEY and CDR2 SVGEGT. The CDR3 is made up of 15 amino acids. Here the CDR3 reads CASKEPGTDYNEQYF. Here the CDR3 DNA reads TGTGCCAGCAAAGAACCCGGGACAGACTACAATGAGCAGTACTTC.